Below, one TCR beta chain is given with its context. Its antigen is undetermined. The entry originates in a study of T cell repertoires in cytomegalovirus infection. Study conclusions and caveats: What dominated the ex vivo response were HLA-C-restricted CMV-specific TCR beta clonotypes.

Trimming removed 4 bases at V and 0 bases at J, with 12 bases between. The CDR3 spans 14 residues. The germline gives CDR1 GTSNPN, CDR2 SVGIG (reference sequence). TCRdb used MiXCR to reprocess the reads, holding one entry per CDR3 protein. The sample contains roughly 80,000 distinct CDR3 sequences, more than 20% of which appear only once. The J gene is TRBJ1-1, the V gene TRBV30; D remains unclear. The receptor's source is a human donor in good health (CMV status not recorded). Some clones in this sample may be carry-over from other donors' samples. Sequenced material: CD8+ T cells from cultured PBMCs, taken from culture after CMV antigen stimulation. In DNA form, the CDR3 reads TGTGCCTGGAACAACATCGAGGTGAACACTGAAGCTTTCTTT. It encodes CAWNNIEVNTEAFF.